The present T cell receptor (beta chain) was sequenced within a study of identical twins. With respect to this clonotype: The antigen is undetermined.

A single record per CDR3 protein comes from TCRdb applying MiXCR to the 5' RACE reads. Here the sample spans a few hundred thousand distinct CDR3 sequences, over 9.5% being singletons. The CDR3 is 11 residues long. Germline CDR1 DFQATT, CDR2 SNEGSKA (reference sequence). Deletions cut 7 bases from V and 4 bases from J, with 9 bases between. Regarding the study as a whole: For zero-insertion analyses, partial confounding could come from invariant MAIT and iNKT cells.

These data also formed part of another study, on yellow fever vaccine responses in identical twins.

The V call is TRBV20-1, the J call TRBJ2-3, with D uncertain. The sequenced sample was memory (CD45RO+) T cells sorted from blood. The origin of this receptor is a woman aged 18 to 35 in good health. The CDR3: CSVLWADTQYF. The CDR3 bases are TGCAGTGTTTTGTGGGCAGATACGCAGTATTTT.